The 14 T cell receptor beta chains below come from one sample, sequenced in a study of glioma-infiltrating T cells after dendritic cell vaccination. Sequenced by immunoSEQ multiplex PCR; TCRdb stores in-frame clones only, minus some. Of around 97,000 clones in the sample, 81% are singletons; the top ten hold over 9.5%. Source: blood, taken before dendritic cell vaccination. Receptors were obtained from a human donor with glioblastoma.

The genes are TRBV5-4 and TRBJ1-2; 7 positions match TRBD1. Germline loops: CDR1 SGHNT, CDR2 YYREEE (reference sequence). The J segment lost 6 bases and the V segment lost 4 bases, leaving 9 bases of the junction unmatched. This CDR3 comprises 14 residues. Written as DNA, the CDR3 is TGTGCCAGCAGCATCGAGACAGGGACTGATGGCTACACCTTC. Translating it yields CASSIETGTDGYTF.

The V gene is TRBV6-1, the J gene TRBJ1-1, with 8 positions matching TRBD1. Germline CDR1 and CDR2: MNHNS and SASEGT. The CDR3 extends over 13 amino acids. V gave up 6 bases and J gave up 3 bases; unmatched junction bases: 3. CDR3 loop: CASRRQGYTEAFF. CDR3 DNA sequence: TGTGCCAGCAGGCGACAGGGGTACACTGAAGCTTTCTTT.

The chain links TRBV19 to TRBJ1-3; no clear D gene. Germline lookup yields CDR1 LNHDA and CDR2 SQIVND (reference sequence). The CDR3 spans 17 residues. V gave up 6 bases and J gave up 0 bases, with 18 bases separating them. This CDR3 is CASRSGQSSSSGNTIYF. CDR3 DNA sequence: TGTGCCAGTAGGAGTGGGCAGTCATCAAGCTCTGGAAACACCATATATTTT.

The chain couples TRBV7-8 to TRBJ2-5, with D perhaps TRBD2 (5 bases). Between the trimmed V and J ends, which lost 8 bases and 6 bases, there was a span of 10 bases. Germline V lookup: CDR1 SGHVS, CDR2 FQNEAQ. The CDR3 is 11 amino acids. CDR3 sequence: CASAGRQTQYF. DNA of the CDR3: TGTGCCAGCGCGGGTCGGCAGACCCAGTACTTC.

The V call is TRBV7-9, the J call TRBJ2-5; 7 bases fit TRBD1. With V trimmed by 5 bases and J by 2 bases, 8 bases remained unmatched. The CDR3 has 15 residues. From germline, CDR1 is SEHNR and CDR2 FQNEAQ (reference sequence). CDR3 loop: CASSRQRGPQETQYF. The CDR3 DNA reads TGTGCCAGCAGCCGACAGAGGGGGCCGCAAGAGACCCAGTACTTC. The full variable domain, its missing parts supplied by reference TRBV7-9 and TRBJ2-5, is DTGVSQNPRHKITKRGQNVTFRCDPISEHNRLYWYRQTLGQGPEFLTYFQNEAQLEKSRLLSDRFSAERPKGSFSTLEIQRTEQGDSAMYLCASSRQRGPQETQYFGPGTRLLVL.

This rearrangement joins TRBV15 to TRBJ2-7; TRBD2 aligns across 9 bases. The germline V gene has CDR1 LNHNV and CDR2 YYDKDF (reference sequence). With 1 base clipped from V and 3 bases from J, the junction kept 4 bases outside the gene matches. The CDR3 has 15 amino acids. The CDR3 DNA reads as TGTGCCACCAGCAGAGGTTTAGCGGGGGACTACGAGCAGTACTTC. Amino acid sequence: CATSRGLAGDYEQYF.

The rearrangement joins TRBV7-8 to TRBJ1-2, with D tentatively TRBD1 (5 bases). There are 13 residues in the CDR3. Germline-derived CDR1 and CDR2 are SGHVS and FQNEAQ. V dropped 0 bases and J dropped 7 bases, with 9 bases sitting between them. Here the CDR3 reads CASSLAGGVGYTF. In DNA, the CDR3 is TGTGCCAGCAGCTTAGCGGGGGGGGTTGGCTACACCTTC.

The chain has TRBV6-1 and TRBJ1-1; D not certain. The ends were cut back, 3 bases at V and 0 bases at J, with 8 bases in the middle. CDR3 size: 14 residues. The V gene's germline CDR1 is MNHNS and CDR2 SASEGT. The CDR3 sequence is CASSDGEVNTEAFF. As DNA, the CDR3 is TGTGCCAGCAGTGATGGGGAGGTGAACACTGAAGCTTTCTTT.

The V call is TRBV9, the J call TRBJ2-4; the match to TRBD1 covers 11 bases. The CDR3 sequence is 14 residues long. The germline CDR1 and CDR2 sequences are SGDLS and YYNGEE. V dropped 3 bases and J dropped 6; count of bases not matched to a gene: 2. This CDR3 is CASSDGTGGNIQYF. The DNA of the CDR3 is TGTGCCAGCAGCGATGGGACAGGGGGAAACATTCAGTACTTC.

CDR3 in amino acids: CASSFSGSYEQYF. DNA for the CDR3: TGTGCCAGCAGCTTTTCGGGGTCCTACGAGCAGTACTTC. The chain uses TRBV5-5 and TRBJ2-7; D might be TRBD2 (5 bases). The V and J ends lost 2 bases and 1 base respectively, with 7 bases between them. This CDR3 is 13 amino acids long. Germline V lookup: CDR1 SGHKS, CDR2 YYEKEE (reference sequence).

The rearrangement uses TRBV7-2 and TRBJ2-5, with TRBD1 matching over 7 bases. The J call may be in error: the DNA end matches TRBJ2-7 better. The CDR3 loop spans 14 amino acids. The germline V gene has CDR1 SGHTA and CDR2 FQGNSA. CDR3 in DNA: TGTGCCAGCAGTCTGGACAGGTTAATTTACGAGCAGTACTTC. Translating it yields CASSLDRLIYEQYF.

The V gene is TRBV10-2, the J gene TRBJ2-7; a possible D gene is TRBD1 (6 bases). The CDR3 consists of 14 residues. The V gene lost 7 bases and the J gene lost 1 base, with 14 bases spanning the gap. Per the germline V gene, CDR1 is WSHSY and CDR2 is SAAADI. The DNA of the CDR3 is TGCGCCAGCACGGAACGCACAGGGTCCTACGAGCAGTACTTC. It codes for CASTERTGSYEQYF.

This chain links TRBV6-6 with TRBJ1-1; no definite D call. Germline CDR1 MNHNY, CDR2 SVGAGI (reference sequence). The CDR3 length is 14 residues. The ends were cut back, 2 bases at V and 5 bases at J, with 12 bases in the middle. The CDR3 DNA reads TGTGCCAGCAGTTACCTCGGTTCGGGGACTGAAGCTTTCTTT. Its protein product is CASSYLGSGTEAFF.

Regarding this clone: Relative to the germline gene, one junction end is altered; a read error may explain this. The gene calls are TRBV20-1 and TRBJ1-1; D call uncertain. Germline CDR1 and CDR2: DFQATT and SNEGSKA (reference sequence). This CDR3 region has 11 residues. The CDR3, as DNA: TGCAGTGCTAGAGAAGACACCGAAGCTTTCTTT. It specifies CSAREDTEAFF.